This T cell receptor (beta chain) appears in the sequencing data of a study of blood T cell repertoires in COVID-19. At the level of the study: The United States, Italy and Spain were the sources of the acute and convalescent COVID-19 samples. T cells, B-cell-depleted T cells, or PBMCs supplied cDNA or gDNA.

In the original analysis: Amplification with reference gene primers provided the estimates of nucleated cell counts. Method: immunoSEQ multiplex PCR; TCRdb's copy keeps in-frame clones and lacks some. V and J calls and clone size are given by that table; D and trimming were obtained from the DNA. In the table there are around 93,000 clones, about 81% of which are singletons. CDR1 LGHDT and CDR2 YNNKEL come from the germline V gene (reference sequence). The V segment lost 5 bases and the J segment 6 bases; nucleotides outside the gene matches: 18. The CDR3 loop spans 18 amino acids. Material for sequencing was peripheral blood. This chain uses TRBV3-1 (or the pseudogene TRBV3-2) with TRBJ2-3; 9 nucleotides line up with TRBD2. The source is a man in his sixties with acute or convalescent COVID-19. The CDR3 loop is CASSFFPGLAPGDDTQYF. The CDR3 DNA sequence: TGTGCCAGCAGCTTCTTTCCGGGACTAGCACCGGGGGATGATACGCAGTATTTT.